One and the same sample provided the 2 T cell receptor beta chains below, sequenced in a study of cytomegalovirus exposure and HLA in healthy donors. The PCR was carried out with 60 Vbeta primers and 13 Jbeta primers. Repertoires were generated with immunoSEQ multiplex PCR, while TCRdb's copy carries only in-frame clones and drops some. The table includes 150,000 to 200,000 clones, roughly 73% detected once. The sample consisted of PBMCs. These receptors were taken from a woman aged 40 to 50 in good health and CMV-seropositive.

Concerning this clone itself: One end of the junction does not line up with germline, which may come from a read error. This chain connects TRBV14 to TRBJ2-1; weak D call: TRBD1 (6 bases). Looked up from germline, CDR1 is SGHDN and CDR2 is FVKESK. The CDR3 length is 14 residues. CDR3 in DNA: TGTGCCAGCAACCAACGCGGACAGTCTGGCGAGCAGTTCTTC. Protein product: CASNQRGQSGEQFF.

The V gene is TRBV27, the J gene TRBJ2-3; 13 bases are shared with TRBD2. Germline V gives CDR1 MNHEY, CDR2 SMNVEV (reference sequence). V lost 2 bases and J lost 1; bases outside the gene matches: 3. The CDR3 loop spans 17 amino acids. The CDR3 sequence: CASSLITSGRGTDTQYF. CDR3 nucleotides: TGTGCCAGCAGTTTAATCACTAGCGGGAGGGGCACAGATACGCAGTATTTT.